The 25 T cell receptor beta chains presented below share a single source sample, sequenced in a study of T cell responses to AZD1222 COVID-19 vaccine. Repertoires were generated with immunoSEQ multiplex PCR, while TCRdb's copy carries only in-frame clones and drops some. The sample shows tens of thousands of clones, under 90% of them seen only once. This material consisted of peripheral blood, taken on day 0 of AZD1222 vaccination. These receptors all come from an adult in good health.

This chain joins TRBV19 and TRBJ2-2, with 12 bases aligning to TRBD1. Germline V lookup: CDR1 LNHDA, CDR2 SQIVND (reference sequence). The J segment lost 7 bases and the V segment lost 4 bases, leaving 7 bases of the junction unmatched. The CDR3 loop spans 16 amino acids. The CDR3 DNA is TGTGCCAGTAGTACGGAGGGACAGGGGGCTGGCGGGGAGCTGTTTTTT. Translating it yields CASSTEGQGAGGELFF.

This clone was observed a single time. The chain couples TRBV11-3 to TRBJ2-2; the D is unclear. This CDR3 is 14 amino acids long. CDR1 and CDR2 (germline): SGHNT, YENEEA. V was shortened by 6 bases and J by 7 bases, with 15 bases between the two germline ends. The CDR3 DNA reads TGTGCCAGCAGTAGGTTTCCCTCGGGCGGGGAGCTGTTTTTT. This sequence encodes CASSRFPSGGELFF.

This chain uses TRBV7-9 with TRBJ1-2; D remains unclear. The CDR3 length is 13 residues. Trimming removed 1 base at V and 3 bases at J, with 6 bases between. Germline CDR1 is SEHNR and CDR2 is FQNEAQ (reference sequence). CDR3 coding DNA: TGTGCCAGCAGCTTAGTAGGGTACTATGGCTACACCTTC. Translation gives CASSLVGYYGYTF.

This CDR3 is CASSQDRIRYEQYF. The CDR3 DNA is TGTGCCAGCAGCCAAGATAGGATCCGCTACGAGCAGTACTTC. This rearrangement joins TRBV3-1 (or the pseudogene TRBV3-2) to TRBJ2-7; D unresolved. The length of the CDR3 is 14 residues. Germline V lookup: CDR1 LGHDT, CDR2 YNNKEL (reference sequence). V lost 0 bases and J 3 bases, leaving 9 bases between the germline ends.

The V gene is TRBV5-1, the J gene TRBJ1-2, with 9 bases fitting TRBD1. The junction had 3 bases not matched to a gene; V was cut back by 4 bases and J by 2 bases. This CDR3 is built from 14 residues. The V gene's germline CDR1 is SGHRS and CDR2 YFSETQ. The CDR3 coding sequence is TGCGCCAGCAGCGTGGACAGGGGAAACTATGGCTACACCTTC. Translating it yields CASSVDRGNYGYTF. Full variable domain (rest looked up from reference TRBV5-1 and TRBJ1-2): KAGVTQTPRYLIKTRGQQVTLSCSPISGHRSVSWYQQTPGQGLQFLFEYFSETQRNKGNFPGRFSGRQFSNSRSEMNVSTLELGDSALYLCASSVDRGNYGYTFGSGTRLTVV.

This chain joins TRBV6-1 and TRBJ1-5, with D maybe TRBD1 (5 bases). V was clipped by 3 bases and J by 7 bases, with 10 bases between them. Per the germline V gene, CDR1 is MNHNS and CDR2 is SASEGT. This CDR3 comprises 13 residues. CDR3 DNA sequence: TGTGCCAGCAGTGACAGGGTTGGACAGCCCCAGCATTTT. Amino acids: CASSDRVGQPQHF.

The chain combines TRBV15 with TRBJ1-1; D might be TRBD1 (5 bases). The length of the CDR3 is 15 residues. Deletions cut 0 bases from V and 2 bases from J, with 10 bases between. Germline CDR1 LNHNV, CDR2 YYDKDF (reference sequence). The CDR3 reads CATSRERGINTEAFF. DNA of the CDR3: TGTGCCACCAGCAGAGAACGGGGGATAAACACTGAAGCTTTCTTT. The variable domain in full, completed from reference TRBV15 and TRBJ1-1, reads DAMVIQNPRYQVTQFGKPVTLSCSQTLNHNVMYWYQQKSSQAPKLLFHYYDKDFNNEADTPDNFQSRRPNTSFCFLDIRSPGLGDTAMYLCATSRERGINTEAFFGQGTRLTVV.

The chain has TRBV11-2 and TRBJ2-1, with a weak D call TRBD1 (5 bases). There are 14 residues in the CDR3. CDR1 and CDR2 (germline): SGHAT, FQNNGV. V lost 0 bases to trimming and J lost 8 bases, with 11 bases between them. CDR3 amino acids: CASSLDGRADEQFF. In DNA, the CDR3 is TGTGCCAGCAGCTTAGATGGCAGGGCAGATGAGCAGTTCTTC.

The J gene is TRBJ2-2, the V gene TRBV18; D ambiguous. V shed 1 base and J shed 0 bases, with 6 bases lying between them. The CDR3 is 15 residues long. Germline V gene data show CDR1 as KGHSH and CDR2 as LQKENI. The CDR3 DNA sequence: TGTGCCAGCTCACCACAGGAGACGAACACCGGGGAGCTGTTTTTT. It is translated as CASSPQETNTGELFF. Full variable domain (missing parts from reference TRBV18 and TRBJ2-2): NAGVMQNPRHLVRRRGQEARLRCSPMKGHSHVYWYRQLPEEGLKFMVYLQKENIIDESGMPKERFSAEFPKEGPSILRIQQVVRGDSAAYFCASSPQETNTGELFFGEGSRLTVL.

The rearrangement links TRBV5-1 to TRBJ2-3, with D perhaps TRBD1 (5 bases). Germline values: CDR1 SGHRS, CDR2 YFSETQ. Trimming shortened V by 2 bases and J by 0 bases, and 7 bases separated the two germline ends. The CDR3 loop spans 14 amino acids. Written as DNA, the CDR3 is TGCGCCAGCAGCTTCCGACAGAGCACAGATACGCAGTATTTT. Translation gives CASSFRQSTDTQYF.

This sequence joins TRBV19 and TRBJ1-5; tentative D call: TRBD1 (5 bases). This CDR3 has 12 amino acids. Germline V gives CDR1 LNHDA, CDR2 SQIVND (reference sequence). V was trimmed by 4 bases and J by 11 bases, leaving 12 bases between them. CDR3 in DNA: TGTGCCAGTAGTACCCTCGGACAAGCCCAGCATTTT. Its protein is CASSTLGQAQHF.

This clone was seen a single time. The V gene is TRBV24-1, the J gene TRBJ1-4, with D unresolved. Germline V gives CDR1 KGHDR, CDR2 SFDVKD. Trimming removed 3 bases from V and 8 bases from J, with 15 bases in between. This CDR3 contains 15 residues. The CDR3 DNA reads as TGTGCCACCAGTGATACGACCTCTGGGGTGGAAAAACTGTTTTTT. This sequence encodes CATSDTTSGVEKLFF.

This chain uses TRBV4-2 with TRBJ1-4; D not certain. The V end lost 6 bases, the J end lost 0 bases, and 8 bases lay between the germline ends. Germline CDR1 reads LGHNA; CDR2 reads YNFKEQ. The CDR3 extends over 14 amino acids. The CDR3 loop is CASSQLSTNEKLFF. CDR3 DNA: TGTGCCAGCAGTCAACTTTCAACTAATGAAAAACTGTTTTTT.

This clone has a handful of counts. The chain recombines TRBV7-2 with TRBJ2-1; 8 bases fit TRBD2. The germline gives CDR1 SGHTA, CDR2 FQGNSA. The CDR3 is made up of 16 amino acids. V was pared by 2 bases and J by 3 bases, with 6 bases of the junction left unmatched. The CDR3 reads CASSLQRGGLYNEQFF. Here the CDR3 DNA reads TGTGCCAGCAGCTTACAACGGGGGGGGCTCTACAATGAGCAGTTCTTC.

The V and J genes are TRBV5-4 and TRBJ1-1; D unresolved. CDR3 size: 12 residues. V was trimmed by 4 bases and J by 1 base, leaving 5 bases between them. CDR1 and CDR2 from the germline V gene are SGHNT and YYREEE (reference sequence). CDR3 sequence: CASSHRNTEAFF. The CDR3 DNA reads as TGTGCCAGCAGCCACAGGAACACTGAAGCTTTCTTT.

The chain links TRBV15 to TRBJ1-4; D is unresolved. The CDR3 loop spans 12 amino acids. V lost 2 bases and J lost 3, with 1 base in between. Germline CDR1 is LNHNV and CDR2 is YYDKDF (reference sequence). The CDR3 sequence: CATSRPNEKLFF. CDR3 sequence (DNA): TGTGCCACCAGCAGACCTAATGAAAAACTGTTTTTT.

V gene TRBV19 combines with J gene TRBJ2-1; 8 nucleotides agree with TRBD2. Trimming cost V 7 bases and J 10 bases; bases outside gene matches: 6. CDR3 length: 12 amino acids. Per the germline V gene, CDR1 is LNHDA and CDR2 is SQIVND (reference sequence). In DNA, the CDR3 is TGTGCCAGTACGATTAGCGGGGTCGAGCAGTTCTTC. Translated: CASTISGVEQFF.

The chain combines TRBV7-2 with TRBJ2-5; D gene ambiguous. Germline values: CDR1 SGHTA, CDR2 FQGNSA. The V and J ends lost 0 bases and 5 bases respectively, with 7 bases between them. The length of the CDR3 is 13 residues. Here the CDR3 DNA reads TGTGCCAGCAGCTTAGCGCCTCTGGAGACCCAGTACTTC. This codes for CASSLAPLETQYF.

CDR3 sequence reads: CASRRPGTQYNEQFF. The CDR3 nucleotides are TGTGCCAGCAGGCGACCGGGTACCCAGTACAATGAGCAGTTCTTC. V and J are TRBV6-5 and TRBJ2-1; no firm D call. This CDR3 comprises 15 residues. Germline loops: CDR1 MNHEY, CDR2 SVGAGI. Trimming shortened V by 6 bases and J by 4 bases, and 16 bases separated the two germline ends.

The V and J genes are TRBV7-6 and TRBJ2-5; TRBD1 matches at 8 bases. From germline, CDR1 is SGHVS and CDR2 FNYEAQ. J was trimmed by 2 bases and V by 3 bases; bases with no gene match: 5. The CDR3 length is 15 residues. CDR3 amino acids: CASSLDRAPQETQYF. The CDR3, as DNA: TGTGCCAGCAGCTTGGACAGGGCCCCACAAGAGACCCAGTACTTC.

The gene calls are TRBV18 and TRBJ1-1; D call uncertain. V was shortened by 0 bases and J by 1 base, with 12 bases between the two germline ends. Germline-derived CDR1 and CDR2 are KGHSH and LQKENI. The CDR3 runs to 16 residues. Here the CDR3 reads CASSPPVGRRNTEAFF. In nucleotides, the CDR3 is TGTGCCAGCTCACCACCAGTCGGCAGGAGGAACACTGAAGCTTTCTTT.

This clone was counted a few times. The J gene is TRBJ2-7, the V gene TRBV20-1; tentatively, D is TRBD1 (6 bases). With 3 bases removed from V and 0 bases from J, the gap between germline ends came to 12 bases. Germline lookup yields CDR1 DFQATT and CDR2 SNEGSKA (reference sequence). CDR3 size: 14 residues. This chain's CDR3 is CSASRGIPSYEQYF. The CDR3 region has the DNA TGCAGTGCTAGTAGGGGGATTCCCTCCTACGAGCAGTACTTC.

V and J are TRBV2 and TRBJ1-5, with D perhaps TRBD1 (5 bases). This CDR3 comprises 14 residues. V was trimmed by 3 bases and J by 5 bases, leaving 11 bases between them. CDR1 and CDR2 (germline): SNHLY, FYNNEI. In nucleotides, the CDR3 is TGTGCCAGCAGTGATTTCAGGGCCGATCAGCCCCAGCATTTT. It encodes CASSDFRADQPQHF.

The rearrangement links TRBV18 to TRBJ2-2; no definite D call. Trimming pared 3 bases from V and 0 bases from J, leaving 5 bases between. Germline CDR1 reads KGHSH; CDR2 reads LQKENI. The CDR3 runs to 14 residues. The CDR3 DNA sequence: TGTGCCAGCTCACCTAGAACGAACACCGGGGAGCTGTTTTTT. Translation gives CASSPRTNTGELFF.

J is TRBJ1-5 and V is TRBV19; 7 nucleotides agree with TRBD1. V lost 5 bases and J lost 6; bases outside the gene matches: 13. CDR3 size: 16 residues. Germline V gene data show CDR1 as LNHDA and CDR2 as SQIVND (reference sequence). The CDR3 is CASSPGQEGAFQPQHF. DNA for the CDR3: TGTGCCAGTAGTCCTGGACAGGAGGGAGCTTTTCAGCCCCAGCATTTT.